The 24 T cell receptor beta chains below come from one sample, sequenced in a study of molecular identifiers for immune sequencing clone quantification. TCRdb re-derived calls from the PCR reads in MiXCR, one entry per CDR3 protein. The sample lists under 800,000 distinct CDR3 sequences; roughly 23% were seen once. Sequencing input: naive CD8+ T cells from blood, with Jurkat cell RNA spiked in. Subset meaning: FACS-sorted CD8+CD4-CCR7+CD45RA+ naive T cells. These receptors were taken from a human donor in good health. Some libraries in this study had Jurkat cell RNA spiked in.

This clonotype was seen a handful of times. The CDR3 DNA follows: TGTGCCAGCAGTTTATTTGTCAGGGCATGGGAAGAGACCCAGTACTTC. Translated, it gives CASSLFVRAWEETQYF. The chain recombines TRBV28 with TRBJ2-5; maybe TRBD1 (5 bases). This CDR3 comprises 16 residues. Germline assignment: CDR1 MDHEN and CDR2 SYDVKM. Between the trimmed V and J ends, which lost 1 base and 3 bases, there was a span of 15 bases.

About this clonotype itself: A single base separates this from a much larger clone, so it may be a read error. This sequence joins TRBV4-3 and TRBJ1-1; no definite D call. This CDR3 has 15 residues. V was cut by 2 bases and J by 1 base, with 11 bases left in between. Germline-derived CDR1 and CDR2 are LGHNA and YSLEER. CDR3 nucleotides: TGCGCCAGCAGCCAAAATGGGAGACCGAACACTGAAGCTTTCTTT. Encoded protein: CASSQNGRPNTEAFF.

The chain links TRBV5-5 to TRBJ1-4, with D maybe TRBD1 (5 bases). Germline CDR1 and CDR2: SGHKS and YYEKEE (reference sequence). V lost 4 bases and J 7 bases, leaving 20 bases between the germline ends. This CDR3 has 16 residues. The CDR3 nucleotides are TGTGCCAGCAGCCCCAAGGACTGGGGGGTGGGTGAAAAACTGTTTTTT. Translating it yields CASSPKDWGVGEKLFF.

This clonotype was observed many times. The chain joins TRBV2 to TRBJ2-3; possible D gene TRBD1, 5 bases. The CDR3 length is 13 residues. Germline loops: CDR1 SNHLY, CDR2 FYNNEI. Trimming removed 6 bases from V and 2 bases from J, with 9 bases in between. CDR3 nucleotide sequence: TGTGCCAGCAGGGGGCTCCTCACAGATACGCAGTATTTT. Its protein product is CASRGLLTDTQYF.

Note on this clonotype: A much larger clone is a single base away; this may be a read error. This CDR3 fails to terminate in the conserved phenylalanine or tryptophan, so it likely reflects a read error. The CDR3 nucleotides are TGTGCCAGCAGTCGGGGGGGGACTCCGAACACTGAAGCTTTCCTT. As protein: CASSRGGTPNTEAFL. The rearrangement joins TRBV27 to TRBJ1-1; perhaps TRBD1 as D (5 bases). Trimming shortened V by 5 bases and J by 1 base, and 14 bases separated the two germline ends. The CDR3 is 15 amino acids. Germline assignment: CDR1 MNHEY and CDR2 SMNVEV (reference sequence).

This clonotype was counted ten times or more. The CDR3 here is CASQRQGSLNTEAFF. DNA for the CDR3: TGTGCCAGCCAAAGACAGGGGTCATTGAACACTGAAGCTTTCTTT. This chain connects TRBV2 to TRBJ1-1, with 8 bases aligning to TRBD1. Losses at the gene ends were 8 bases for V and 0 bases for J; bases not matched to a gene: 8. In germline, CDR1 is SNHLY, CDR2 FYNNEI. The CDR3 spans 15 residues.

V gene TRBV20-1 combines with J gene TRBJ1-5; D possibly corresponds to TRBD1 (5 bases). V was clipped by 3 bases and J by 2 bases, with 8 bases between them. CDR1 and CDR2 (germline): DFQATT, SNEGSKA (reference sequence). This CDR3 region has 13 residues. The CDR3 DNA follows: TGCAGTGCTAGGCCGGGGGGCAATCAGCCCCAGCATTTT. Translated, it gives CSARPGGNQPQHF.

The chain has TRBV19 and TRBJ2-6; maybe TRBD1 (5 bases). The CDR3 has 17 amino acids. In germline, CDR1 is LNHDA, CDR2 SQIVND (reference sequence). The V gene lost 5 bases and the J gene lost 0 bases, with 14 bases spanning the gap. The CDR3 DNA reads as TGTGCCAGTAGTCCCGGTCAGGGTAGCTCTGGGGCCAACGTCCTGACTTTC. Translated, it gives CASSPGQGSSGANVLTF.

With regard to this clonotype: In this CDR3 the conserved last residue, phenylalanine or tryptophan, is missing, so a read error is likely. The chain couples TRBV2 to TRBJ2-7; TRBD1 matches at 7 bases. Germline assignment: CDR1 SNHLY and CDR2 FYNNEI. CDR3 length: 15 residues. Trimming cost V 6 bases and J 4 bases; bases outside gene matches: 12. CDR3 sequence: CASSDYRDRRYEQYS. For the CDR3, the DNA is TGTGCCAGCAGCGATTACCGGGACAGACGATACGAGCAGTACTCC.

This clonotype was detected a few times. The rearrangement links TRBV12-3 or TRBV12-4 to TRBJ1-1, with D uncertain. CDR3 length: 11 residues. The V and J ends lost 6 bases and 10 bases respectively, with 12 bases between them. The CDR3 sequence is CASSHGGRAFF. The CDR3 DNA sequence: TGTGCCAGCAGCCACGGTGGTCGAGCTTTCTTT.

This clonotype was seen ten or more times. J is TRBJ1-1 and V is TRBV13, with 10 positions matching TRBD1. The V gene end was trimmed by 0 bases and the J gene end by 7 bases; junction bases not matched to a gene: 8. The CDR3 extends over 16 amino acids. Germline values: CDR1 PRHDT, CDR2 FYEKMQ (reference sequence). The CDR3: CASSLGAGQGYGEAFF. Here the CDR3 DNA reads TGTGCCAGCAGCTTAGGCGCGGGACAGGGGTACGGTGAAGCTTTCTTT.

Concerning this clonotype itself: It may be a read error: a sequence one base away is much more abundant. This chain joins TRBV11-2 and TRBJ2-3; 7 nucleotides align to TRBD1. Germline loops: CDR1 SGHAT, CDR2 FQNNGV. The CDR3 consists of 18 residues. The CDR3 nucleotides read TGTGCCAGCAGCTTAGGTCCCGCGAGGGGGCTGGGAACAGCTACGCAGTATTTT. This sequence encodes CASSLGPARGLGTATQYF.

This clonotype was recorded once. The chain carries TRBV29-1 and TRBJ2-1; 11 positions agree with TRBD2. Germline V gene data show CDR1 as SQVTM and CDR2 as ANQGSEA. CDR3 length: 17 amino acids. V lost 0 bases to trimming and J lost 4 bases; unmatched junction nucleotides: 8. DNA of the CDR3: TGCAGCGTTGAAGAATTAATAGCGGGAGGGCTATACAATGAGCAGTTCTTC. This sequence encodes CSVEELIAGGLYNEQFF.

V usage is TRBV3-1 and J usage is TRBJ1-1, with D tentatively TRBD1 (6 bases). CDR3 length equals 16 residues. The V gene lost 1 base and the J gene lost 0 bases, with 12 bases spanning the gap. Germline loops: CDR1 LGHDT, CDR2 YNNKEL (reference sequence). CDR3 sequence (DNA): TGTGCCAGCAGCCAAGTCACAGGGCCTATGAACACTGAAGCTTTCTTT. Residues: CASSQVTGPMNTEAFF.

In regard to this clonotype: This may be a read error: a much more frequent sequence differs by one nucleotide. The chain links TRBV29-1 to TRBJ1-2; weak D call: TRBD1 (6 bases). The germline CDR1 and CDR2 sequences are SQVTM and ANQGSEA. This CDR3 has 15 residues. Between the trimmed V and J ends, which lost 2 bases and 7 bases, there was a span of 20 bases. The CDR3 region is CSVELRGGADFGYTF. CDR3 DNA: TGCAGCGTTGAATTAAGGGGGGGGGCAGATTTTGGCTACACCTTC.

This clonotype was recorded at least ten times. This chain joins TRBV25-1 and TRBJ2-1, with 9 bases aligning to TRBD1. The CDR3 length is 16 residues. Germline CDR1 is MGHDK and CDR2 is SYGVNS. V trimming: 1 base; J trimming: 4 bases; junction bases outside the gene matches: 5. The CDR3 DNA follows: TGTGCCAGCAGTGAATCACAGGGGGCTTTATACAATGAGCAGTTCTTC. Protein: CASSESQGALYNEQFF.

This clonotype was counted only a few times. The gene calls are TRBV14 and TRBJ2-7, with a weak D call TRBD1 (6 bases). Deletions cut 0 bases from V and 3 bases from J, with 12 bases between. The CDR3 length is 15 residues. Germline V gives CDR1 SGHDN, CDR2 FVKESK. The CDR3 here is CASSQDGGSFYEQYF. The CDR3 DNA reads TGTGCCAGCAGCCAAGATGGGGGCAGTTTCTACGAGCAGTACTTC.

There are many counts of this clonotype. The chain employs TRBV4-1 and TRBJ2-7; 14 bases align to TRBD2. V shed 3 bases and J 0 bases; nucleotides not matched to a gene: 4. From germline, CDR1 is MGHRA and CDR2 YSYEKL. CDR3 length equals 17 residues. Written as DNA, the CDR3 is TGCGCCAGCAGCCAGGGACTAGCGGGGGCTAGCTCCTACGAGCAGTACTTC. Translation gives CASSQGLAGASSYEQYF.

This clonotype was seen ten or more times. The V call is TRBV5-6, the J call TRBJ2-7; 11 bases line up with TRBD2. The CDR3 runs 15 residues. V shed 3 bases, J shed 2 bases, and the junction held 4 bases outside the gene matches. CDR1 is SGHDT, CDR2 YYEEEE, per germline. CDR3 protein: CASSWGLAAAYEQYF. CDR3 bases: TGTGCCAGCAGCTGGGGACTAGCGGCCGCCTACGAGCAGTACTTC.

Remarks on this clonotype: Its ends do not fully match the called genes, so a read error is possible. The V call is TRBV12-3 or TRBV12-4, the J call TRBJ1-1; tentatively, D is TRBD1 (6 bases). The CDR3 loop spans 13 amino acids. As DNA, the CDR3 is TGTGGCAGCAGTTTGAACAGGGTTGGTGAAGCTTTCTTT. Translated, it gives CGSSLNRVGEAFF.

This chain uses TRBV30 with TRBJ1-1; tentative D call: TRBD1 (6 bases). Trimming removed 4 bases at V and 5 bases at J, with 17 bases between. The CDR3 contains 14 residues. CDR1 is GTSNPN and CDR2 is SVGIG in the germline V gene (reference sequence). CDR3 in amino acids: CAWTKSRGRTEAFF. The CDR3 DNA reads TGTGCCTGGACTAAAAGCAGGGGAAGGACTGAAGCTTTCTTT.

This chain links TRBV12-3 or TRBV12-4 with TRBJ1-1; D perhaps matches TRBD1 (5 bases). The CDR3 loop spans 14 amino acids. Trimming pared 6 bases from V and 5 bases from J, leaving 16 bases between. CDR3 amino acids: CASSPGTPVTEAFF. Here the CDR3 DNA reads TGTGCCAGCAGCCCGGGGACCCCGGTAACTGAAGCTTTCTTT.

This clonotype turned up a few times. The chain is built from TRBV10-3 and TRBJ2-3; TRBD1 matches at 8 bases. The junction had 12 bases not matched to a gene; V was cut back by 0 bases and J by 4 bases. The length of the CDR3 is 18 residues. The V gene's germline CDR1 is ENHRY and CDR2 SYGVKD. The CDR3 region is CAISESRETGDLADTQYF. The CDR3, as DNA: TGTGCCATCAGTGAGTCGAGGGAGACAGGGGATCTCGCAGATACGCAGTATTTT.

The chain has TRBV6-6 and TRBJ2-7; D gene unclear. V lost 2 bases and J 4 bases, leaving 9 bases between the germline ends. Looked up from germline, CDR1 is MNHNY and CDR2 is SVGAGI (reference sequence). CDR3 length: 13 amino acids. As DNA, the CDR3 is TGTGCCAGCAGTTACGCTTTGGTGTACGAGCAGTACTTC. Translated, it gives CASSYALVYEQYF.